This TCR beta chain derives from a study of cytomegalovirus exposure and HLA in healthy donors. Study-level information: Earlier findings included some 120 million unique TCR beta sequences obtained from roughly 200 million T cells. Study-level points and caveats: On later analysis, the bulk of CMV-associated TCR beta chains appeared to be HLA-restricted.

13 Jbeta primers and 60 Vbeta primers were used for the PCR. Assay: immunoSEQ multiplex PCR; the TCRdb copy retains only in-frame clones and omits some. This sample has roughly 230,000 clones, with around 90% found just once. This clone appeared a single time. The antigen remains undetermined. Germline loops: CDR1 MDHEN, CDR2 SYDVKM. The CDR3 is 16 amino acids. The V and J ends lost 2 bases and 1 base, in that order; junction bases with no gene match: 3. Material for sequencing was PBMCs. The chain is built from TRBV28 and TRBJ1-5, with 9 bases fitting TRBD1. This sequence originates from a girl between 2 and 10 years old in good health and CMV-seronegative. This chain's CDR3 is CASSLRGQGSNQPQHF. The CDR3 DNA is TGTGCCAGCAGTTTAAGGGGACAGGGAAGCAATCAGCCCCAGCATTTT.